This T cell receptor beta chain was documented in a study of blood T cells in healthy people across ages (dated by TCRdb to the mid-2010s). Background on the whole study: In model experiments, template switching captured about one uniquely barcoded TCR beta cDNA molecule for every two T cells. Four age groups were formed from the donors: young (average about 16 years), middle-aged (less than 40), aged (under 70) and long-lived (less than 85). The study analyzed two additional independent replicas of 1 million unique cDNA reads from the same blood draw for two donors, one aged 18 to 30 and one aged 80 or older. Donors of different ages were randomly distributed across sequencing lanes to avoid experimental bias. Using deep sequencing normalized with unique cDNA molecular identifiers, the study measured how TCR beta repertoire diversity changes with age. Overall results and qualifications from the work: The long-lived group showed more naive CD4+ T cells, fewer expanded clones and increased TCR diversity than the aged group, suggesting age selection. Estimates of total diversity based on one million sequenced T cells were regarded as lower bounds and as underestimates. The percentage of naive T cells measured by flow cytometry correlated strongly with observed TCR beta diversity. As age increased, observed TCR beta diversity per million T cells dropped in a roughly linear way, and a significant reduction was already evident by age 40. Because profiling used bulk unsorted PBMCs, naive and antigen-experienced compartments could not be compared conclusively. Because donor CMV infection status was unknown, age-related changes in expanded clonotypes were potentially confounded.

Notes on this clonotype: No cognate antigen has been identified for it. The input lacks base qualities; no much larger clone sits a single base away.

Libraries were constructed by 5' RACE. Sequencing was performed on an Illumina HiSeq 2500. The second PCR ran for about 7 to 11 cycles and used a J-beta primer mix along with a sample-barcoded 5' primer. Each TCR beta cDNA molecule received a unique molecular identifier from a template-switch 5' adaptor carrying 12 random nucleotides. At least 2.5 million CDR3-containing paired-end reads were obtained from each sample. First-strand cDNA synthesis was performed from all RNA using the Mint cDNA synthesis kit, with priming by a TRBC-specific oligonucleotide. All cDNA was treated with uracil-DNA glycosylase and then went through a first 18-cycle PCR with the universal primers M1SS and BC2_uni_R. For the original study's pipeline: Normalization of each sample was performed by random selection of 1 million high-quality reads, each carrying a distinct molecular identifier. Reads with shared molecular identifiers were discarded instead of being binned into consensus sequences. CDR3 identification, clonotype clustering and error correction used MiTCR with a Q25 quality threshold and the strictest error-elimination algorithm. A nonparametric unseen species model using Euler transformation provided a lower-bound estimate of total TCR beta diversity. The raw public data were reprocessed by TCRdb itself: fastp quality trimming at Q25, MiXCR clonotype calling, in-frame beta chains only. Rows matching on CDR3 protein sequence are summarized as one entry with the most common DNA and genes. The V and J calls were not made by the authors but by TCRdb's processing. The sample table holds around 800,000 distinct CDR3 sequences, of which 40% to 65% were seen once. Around 41% of the sample goes to the ten largest clones.

Donors were 35 to 40 systemically healthy Caucasian individuals from Russia aged roughly 6 to 90 years. Each donor gave roughly 9 milliliters of peripheral blood, drawn into EDTA-treated Vacutainer tubes. Ficoll-Paque density-gradient centrifugation was used to isolate PBMCs, with at least 6 million obtained per sample. Total RNA, at least 5.5 micrograms per sample, was extracted from PBMCs with Trizol reagent. For every donor, flow cytometry on a PBMC aliquot measured the percentage of naive CD45RAhigh/CD27high T cells. The CDR3 runs 14 amino acids, cysteine and phenylalanine included. The CDR3 DNA has 42 bases and is translated from base 1. CDR1 and CDR2 were assigned from the germline V gene as MGHDK and SYGVNS. Trimming at the junction amounts to 2 bases on V and 6 bases on J, and the germline ends lie 14 bases apart.

This sequence originates from a man older than 75 in good health. Here the chain combines TRBV25-1 and TRBJ2-7; the D gene cannot be resolved reliably. Specimen: blood. The nucleotide sequence reads TGTGCCAGCAGTGAAAGCGCGCGGTACGGCGAGCAGTACTTC. The encoded protein is CASSESARYGEQYF.